This record looks at one T cell receptor beta chain sequence and its context. In the PCR, 60 Vbeta and 13 Jbeta primers were used. Profiled with immunoSEQ multiplex PCR; TCRdb holds only in-frame clones, not every one. The sample includes 150,000 to 200,000 clones, around 75% seen only once; the top ten take about 2%. This entry belongs to a study of cytomegalovirus exposure and HLA in healthy donors. Trimming removed 2 bases at V and 2 bases at J, with 10 bases between. The V gene's germline CDR1 is MNHEY and CDR2 SMNVEV (reference sequence). This CDR3 is 15 amino acids long. The clonotype comes from a woman younger than 45 in good health and CMV-seronegative. The sequenced material came from PBMCs. The chain combines TRBV27 with TRBJ2-1; maybe TRBD1 (5 bases). CDR3 nucleotide sequence: TGTGCCAGCAGTTTAAATAGGGGAACCTACAATGAGCAGTTCTTC. Encoded protein: CASSLNRGTYNEQFF.